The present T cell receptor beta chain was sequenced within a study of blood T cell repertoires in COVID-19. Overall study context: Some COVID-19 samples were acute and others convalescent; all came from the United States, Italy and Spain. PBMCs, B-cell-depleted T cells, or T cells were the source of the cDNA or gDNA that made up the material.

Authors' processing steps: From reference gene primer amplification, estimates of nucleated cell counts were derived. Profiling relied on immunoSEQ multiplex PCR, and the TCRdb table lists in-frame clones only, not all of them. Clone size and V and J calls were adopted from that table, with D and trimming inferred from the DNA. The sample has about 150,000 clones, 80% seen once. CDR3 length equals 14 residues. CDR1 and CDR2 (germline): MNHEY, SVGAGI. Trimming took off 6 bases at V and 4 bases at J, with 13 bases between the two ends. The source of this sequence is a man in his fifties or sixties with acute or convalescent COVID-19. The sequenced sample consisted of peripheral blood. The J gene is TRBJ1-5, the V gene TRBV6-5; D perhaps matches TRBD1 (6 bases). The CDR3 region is CASSGTYDNQPQHF. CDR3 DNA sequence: TGTGCCAGCAGCGGGACATACGATAATCAGCCCCAGCATTTT.